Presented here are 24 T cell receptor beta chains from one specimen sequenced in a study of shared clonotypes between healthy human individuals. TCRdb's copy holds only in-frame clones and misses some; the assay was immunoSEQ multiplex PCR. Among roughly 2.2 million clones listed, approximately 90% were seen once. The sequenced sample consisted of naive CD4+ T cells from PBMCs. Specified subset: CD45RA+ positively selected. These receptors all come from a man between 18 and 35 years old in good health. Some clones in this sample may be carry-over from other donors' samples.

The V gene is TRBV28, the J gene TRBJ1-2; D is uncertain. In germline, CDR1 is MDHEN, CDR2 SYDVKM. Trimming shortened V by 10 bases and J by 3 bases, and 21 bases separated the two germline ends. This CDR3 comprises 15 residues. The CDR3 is CATLSAGGEDYGYTF. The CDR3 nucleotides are TGTGCCACCTTAAGCGCGGGAGGTGAAGACTATGGCTACACCTTC.

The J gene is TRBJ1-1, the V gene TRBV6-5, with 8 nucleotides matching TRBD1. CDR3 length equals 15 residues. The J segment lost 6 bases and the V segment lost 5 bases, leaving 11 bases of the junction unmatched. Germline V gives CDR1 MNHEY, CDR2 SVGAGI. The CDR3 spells CASSVDRAGWSEAFF. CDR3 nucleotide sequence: TGTGCCAGCAGTGTGGACAGGGCGGGCTGGTCTGAAGCTTTCTTT.

The CDR3 DNA follows: TGTGCCAGCACTGCGACAGGGACAAGGGGCTACACCTTC. Translating it yields CASTATGTRGYTF. J is TRBJ1-2 and V is TRBV6-5, with TRBD1 matching 7 bases. The junction had 10 bases not matched to a gene; V was cut back by 7 bases and J by 8 bases. CDR3 length equals 13 residues. Germline CDR1 reads MNHEY; CDR2 reads SVGAGI.

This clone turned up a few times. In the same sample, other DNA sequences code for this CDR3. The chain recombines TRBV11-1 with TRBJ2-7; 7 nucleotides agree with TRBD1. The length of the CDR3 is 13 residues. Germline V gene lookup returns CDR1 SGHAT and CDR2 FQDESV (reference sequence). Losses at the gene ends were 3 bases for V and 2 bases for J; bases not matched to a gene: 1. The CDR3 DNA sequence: TGTGCCAGCAGCTTGACAGGGACCTACGAGCAGTACTTC. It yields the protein CASSLTGTYEQYF.

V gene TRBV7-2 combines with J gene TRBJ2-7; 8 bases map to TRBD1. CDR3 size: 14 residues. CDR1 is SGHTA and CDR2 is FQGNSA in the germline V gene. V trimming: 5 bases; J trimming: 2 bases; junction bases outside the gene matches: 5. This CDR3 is CASSADRGPYEQYF. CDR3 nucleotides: TGTGCCAGCAGCGCCGACAGGGGTCCCTACGAGCAGTACTTC.

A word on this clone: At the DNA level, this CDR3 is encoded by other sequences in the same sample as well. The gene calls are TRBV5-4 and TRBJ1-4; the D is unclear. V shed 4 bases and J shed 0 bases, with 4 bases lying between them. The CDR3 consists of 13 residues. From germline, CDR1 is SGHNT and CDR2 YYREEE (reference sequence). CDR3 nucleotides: TGTGCCAGCAGCAGTTCAACTAATGAAAAACTGTTTTTT. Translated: CASSSSTNEKLFF.

DNA of the CDR3: TGTGCCAGCAGTGAGTGGAGAGGGGAGAGGCCCTACGAGCAGTACTTC. Its translation: CASSEWRGERPYEQYF. The chain carries TRBV6-1 and TRBJ2-7; possibly TRBD1 or TRBD2 for D (5 bases each). Germline loops: CDR1 MNHNS, CDR2 SASEGT. Between the trimmed V and J ends, which lost 3 bases and 2 bases, there was a span of 17 bases. The CDR3 has 16 residues.

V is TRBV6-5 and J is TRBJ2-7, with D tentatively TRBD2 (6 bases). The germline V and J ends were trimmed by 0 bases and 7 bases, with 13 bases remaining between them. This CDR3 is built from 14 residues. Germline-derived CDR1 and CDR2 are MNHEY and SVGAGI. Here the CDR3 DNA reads TGTGCCAGCAGTTACTCGGGGGGAATAAGTGAGCAGTACTTC. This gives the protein CASSYSGGISEQYF.

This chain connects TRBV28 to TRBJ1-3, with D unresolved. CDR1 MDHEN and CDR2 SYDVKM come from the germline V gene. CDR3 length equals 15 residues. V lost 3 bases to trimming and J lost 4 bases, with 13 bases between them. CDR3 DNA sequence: TGTGCCAGCAGTTTGGCCGGAACGTGGGGAAACACCATATATTTT. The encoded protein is CASSLAGTWGNTIYF.

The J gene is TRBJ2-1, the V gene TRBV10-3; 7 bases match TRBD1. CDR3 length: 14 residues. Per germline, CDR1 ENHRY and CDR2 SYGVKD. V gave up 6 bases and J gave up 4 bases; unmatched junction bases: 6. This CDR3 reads CAIRNGDSYNEQFF. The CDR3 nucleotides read TGTGCCATCAGGAATGGGGACAGTTACAATGAGCAGTTCTTC.

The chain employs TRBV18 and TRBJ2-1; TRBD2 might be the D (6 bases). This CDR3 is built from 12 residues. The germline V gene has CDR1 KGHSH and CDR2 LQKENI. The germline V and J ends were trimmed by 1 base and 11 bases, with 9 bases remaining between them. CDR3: CASSPRGDKQFF. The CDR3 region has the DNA TGTGCCAGCTCACCACGGGGGGATAAGCAGTTCTTC.

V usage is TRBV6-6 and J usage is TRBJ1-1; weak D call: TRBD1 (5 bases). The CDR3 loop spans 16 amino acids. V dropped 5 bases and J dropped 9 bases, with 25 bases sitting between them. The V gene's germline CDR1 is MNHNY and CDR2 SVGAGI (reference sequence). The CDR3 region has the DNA TGTGCCAGCAGTCCTACCCGACAGCAATCCGGGAAAAAAGCTTTCTTT. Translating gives CASSPTRQQSGKKAFF.

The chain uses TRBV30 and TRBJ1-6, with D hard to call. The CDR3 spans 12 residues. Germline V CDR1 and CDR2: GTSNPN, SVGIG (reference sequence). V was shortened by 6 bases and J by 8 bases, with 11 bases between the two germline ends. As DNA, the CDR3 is TGTGCCTGCGGTCTTAGACATTCACCCCTCCACTTT. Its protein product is CACGLRHSPLHF.

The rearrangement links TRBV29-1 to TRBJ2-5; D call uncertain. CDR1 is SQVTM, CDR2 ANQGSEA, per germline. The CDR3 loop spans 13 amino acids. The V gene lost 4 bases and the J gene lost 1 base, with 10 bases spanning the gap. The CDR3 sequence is CSVALQTQETQYF. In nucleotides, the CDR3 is TGCAGCGTTGCTCTACAGACCCAAGAGACCCAGTACTTC.

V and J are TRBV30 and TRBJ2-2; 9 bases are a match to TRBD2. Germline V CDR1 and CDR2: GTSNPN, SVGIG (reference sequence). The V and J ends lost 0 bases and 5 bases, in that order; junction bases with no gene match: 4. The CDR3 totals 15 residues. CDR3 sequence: CAWSVRGRGTGELFF. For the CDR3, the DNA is TGTGCCTGGAGTGTACGCGGGAGGGGAACCGGGGAGCTGTTTTTT.

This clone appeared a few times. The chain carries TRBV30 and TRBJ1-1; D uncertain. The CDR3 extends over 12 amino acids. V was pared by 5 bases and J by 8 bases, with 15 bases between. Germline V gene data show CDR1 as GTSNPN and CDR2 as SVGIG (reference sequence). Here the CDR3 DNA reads TGTGCCTGGGAGGGCACCCACAGCGAAGCTTTCTTT. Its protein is CAWEGTHSEAFF.

The CDR3 region is CASSRDPPGLREQYF. The CDR3 nucleotides read TGTGCCAGCAGTCGGGACCCTCCTGGGTTGAGGGAGCAGTACTTC. The genes are TRBV2 and TRBJ2-7, with D perhaps given as TRBD1 or TRBD2 (5 bases each). This CDR3 is 15 amino acids long. Trimming removed 5 bases from V and 7 bases from J, with 21 bases in between. The germline CDR1 and CDR2 sequences are SNHLY and FYNNEI.

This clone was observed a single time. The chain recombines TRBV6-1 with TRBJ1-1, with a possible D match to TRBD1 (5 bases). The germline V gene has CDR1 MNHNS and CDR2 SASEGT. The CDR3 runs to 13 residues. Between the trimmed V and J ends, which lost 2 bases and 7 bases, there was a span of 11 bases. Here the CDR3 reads CASSESGSREAFF. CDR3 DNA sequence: TGTGCCAGCAGTGAATCAGGGAGCCGTGAAGCTTTCTTT.

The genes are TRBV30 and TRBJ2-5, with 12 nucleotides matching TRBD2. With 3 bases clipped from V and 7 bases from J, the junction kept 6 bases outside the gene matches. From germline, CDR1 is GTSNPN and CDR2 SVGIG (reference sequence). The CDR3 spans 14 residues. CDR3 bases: TGTGCCTGGAGCCTAGCGGGAGGGTCGGGGACCCAGTACTTC. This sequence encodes CAWSLAGGSGTQYF. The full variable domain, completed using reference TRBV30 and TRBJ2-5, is SQTIHQWPATLVQPVGSPLSLECTVEGTSNPNLYWYRQAAGRGLQLLFYSVGIGQISSEVPQNLSASRPQDRQFILSSKKLLLSDSGFYLCAWSLAGGSGTQYFGPGTRLLVL.

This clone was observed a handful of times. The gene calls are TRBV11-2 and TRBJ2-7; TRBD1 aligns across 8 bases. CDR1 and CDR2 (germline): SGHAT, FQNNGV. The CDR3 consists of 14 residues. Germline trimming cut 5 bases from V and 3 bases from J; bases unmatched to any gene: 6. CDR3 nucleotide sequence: TGTGCCAGCAGCGCCGGACAGGGCTACTACGAGCAGTACTTC. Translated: CASSAGQGYYEQYF.

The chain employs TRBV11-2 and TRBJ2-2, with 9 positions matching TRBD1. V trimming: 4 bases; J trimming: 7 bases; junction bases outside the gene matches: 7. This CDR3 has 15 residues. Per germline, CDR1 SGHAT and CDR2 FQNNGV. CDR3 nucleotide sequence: TGTGCCAGCAGCTCTAACAGGGGGCGGGGCGGGGAGCTGTTTTTT. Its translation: CASSSNRGRGGELFF.

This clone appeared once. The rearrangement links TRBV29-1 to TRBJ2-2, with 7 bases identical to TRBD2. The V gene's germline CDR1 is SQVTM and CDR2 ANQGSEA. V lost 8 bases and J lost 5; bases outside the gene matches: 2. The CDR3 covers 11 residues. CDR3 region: CSTRETGELFF. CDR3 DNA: TGCAGCACGCGGGAGACCGGGGAGCTGTTTTTT.

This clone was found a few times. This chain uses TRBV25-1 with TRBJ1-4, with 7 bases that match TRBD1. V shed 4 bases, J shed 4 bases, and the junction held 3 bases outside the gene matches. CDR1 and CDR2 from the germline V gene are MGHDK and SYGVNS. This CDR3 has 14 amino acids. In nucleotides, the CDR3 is TGTGCCAGCAGTGTGACAGGGATTAATGAAAAACTGTTTTTT. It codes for CASSVTGINEKLFF.

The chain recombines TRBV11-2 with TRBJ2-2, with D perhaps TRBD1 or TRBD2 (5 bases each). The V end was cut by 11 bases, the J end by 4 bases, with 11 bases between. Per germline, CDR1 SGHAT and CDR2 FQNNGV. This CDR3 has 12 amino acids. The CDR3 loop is CAGGDGTGELFF. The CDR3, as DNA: TGTGCCGGGGGAGACGGCACCGGGGAGCTGTTTTTT.